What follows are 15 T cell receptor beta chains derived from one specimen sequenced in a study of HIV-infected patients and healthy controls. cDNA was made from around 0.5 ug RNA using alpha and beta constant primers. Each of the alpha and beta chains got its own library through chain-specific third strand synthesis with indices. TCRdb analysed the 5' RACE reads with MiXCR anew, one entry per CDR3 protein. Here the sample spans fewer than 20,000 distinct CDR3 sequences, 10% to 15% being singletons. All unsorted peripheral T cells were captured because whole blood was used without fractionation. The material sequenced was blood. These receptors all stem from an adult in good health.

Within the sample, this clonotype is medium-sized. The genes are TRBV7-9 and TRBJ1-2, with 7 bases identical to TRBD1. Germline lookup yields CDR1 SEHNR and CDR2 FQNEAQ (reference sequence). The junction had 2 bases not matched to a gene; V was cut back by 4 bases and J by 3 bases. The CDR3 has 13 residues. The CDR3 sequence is CASSYGTDYGYTF. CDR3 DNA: TGTGCCAGCAGCTACGGGACAGACTATGGCTACACCTTC.

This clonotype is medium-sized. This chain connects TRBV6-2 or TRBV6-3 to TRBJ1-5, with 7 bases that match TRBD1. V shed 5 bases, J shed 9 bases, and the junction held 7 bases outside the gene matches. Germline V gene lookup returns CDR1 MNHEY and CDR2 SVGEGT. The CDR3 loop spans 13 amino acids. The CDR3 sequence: CASSPGGGRPQHF. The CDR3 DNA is TGTGCCAGCAGTCCAGGGGGTGGTCGGCCCCAGCATTTT.

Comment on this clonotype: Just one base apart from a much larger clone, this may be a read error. CDR3 in amino acids: CASSAQQGRTEAFF. The CDR3 DNA follows: TGTGCCAGCAGCGCGCAACAGGGTAGGACTGAAGCTTTCTTT. The chain uses TRBV7-9 and TRBJ1-1; a weak D match, TRBD1 (6 bases). The CDR3 totals 14 residues. CDR1 and CDR2 from the germline V gene are SEHNR and FQNEAQ (reference sequence). V lost 5 bases and J lost 5, with 15 bases in between.

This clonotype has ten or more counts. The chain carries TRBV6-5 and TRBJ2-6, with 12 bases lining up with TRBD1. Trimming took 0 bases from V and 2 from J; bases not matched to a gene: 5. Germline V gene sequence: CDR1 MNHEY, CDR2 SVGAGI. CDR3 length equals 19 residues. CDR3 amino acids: CASSYSAGQGAAGANVLTF. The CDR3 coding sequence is TGTGCCAGCAGTTACTCAGCGGGACAGGGGGCAGCTGGGGCCAACGTCCTGACTTTC.

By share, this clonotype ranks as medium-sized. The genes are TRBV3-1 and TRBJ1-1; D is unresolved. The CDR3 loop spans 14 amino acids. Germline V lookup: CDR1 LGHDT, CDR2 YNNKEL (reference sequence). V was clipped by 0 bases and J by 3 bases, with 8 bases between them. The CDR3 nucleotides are TGTGCCAGCAGCCAAGAAGTCCGGGACACTGAAGCTTTCTTT. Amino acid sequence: CASSQEVRDTEAFF.

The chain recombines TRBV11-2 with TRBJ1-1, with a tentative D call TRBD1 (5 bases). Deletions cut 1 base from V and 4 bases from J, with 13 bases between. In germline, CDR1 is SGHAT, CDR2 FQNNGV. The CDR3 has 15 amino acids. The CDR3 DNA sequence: TGTGCCAGCAGCTTAGGCCAGGGAGTGGGCACTGAAGCTTTCTTT. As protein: CASSLGQGVGTEAFF.

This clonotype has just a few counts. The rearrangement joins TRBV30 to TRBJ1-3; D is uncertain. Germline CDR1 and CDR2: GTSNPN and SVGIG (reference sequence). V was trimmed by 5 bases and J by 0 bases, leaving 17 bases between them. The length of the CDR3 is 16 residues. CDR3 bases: TGTGCCTGGGTAGTGTTGGACGGAGACTCTGGAAACACCATATATTTT. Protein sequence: CAWVVLDGDSGNTIYF.

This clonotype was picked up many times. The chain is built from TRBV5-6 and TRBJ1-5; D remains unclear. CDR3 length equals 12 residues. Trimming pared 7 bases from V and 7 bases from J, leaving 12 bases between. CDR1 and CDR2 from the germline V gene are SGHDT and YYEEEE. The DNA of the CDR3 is TGTGCCAGCTCCCGGGGAGCCCAGCCCCAGCATTTT. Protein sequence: CASSRGAQPQHF. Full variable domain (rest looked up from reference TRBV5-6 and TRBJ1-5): DAGVTQSPTHLIKTRGQQVTLRCSPKSGHDTVSWYQQALGQGPQFIFQYYEEEERQRGNFPDRFSGHQFPNYSSELNVNALLLGDSALYLCASSRGAQPQHFGDGTRLSIL.

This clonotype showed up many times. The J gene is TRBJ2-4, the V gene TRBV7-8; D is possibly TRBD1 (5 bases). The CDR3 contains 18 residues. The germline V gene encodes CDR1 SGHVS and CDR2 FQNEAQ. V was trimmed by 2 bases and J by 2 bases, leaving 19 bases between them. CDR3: CASSLRADSRSSKNIQYF. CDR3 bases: TGTGCCAGCAGCTTAAGAGCAGACAGCCGGAGCTCCAAAAACATTCAGTACTTC.

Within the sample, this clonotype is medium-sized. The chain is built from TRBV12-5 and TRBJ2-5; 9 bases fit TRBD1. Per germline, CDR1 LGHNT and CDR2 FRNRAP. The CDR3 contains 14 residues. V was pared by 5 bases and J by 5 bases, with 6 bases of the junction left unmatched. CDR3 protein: CASGPGTGTETQYF. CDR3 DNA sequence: TGTGCTAGTGGTCCCGGGACAGGGACGGAGACCCAGTACTTC.

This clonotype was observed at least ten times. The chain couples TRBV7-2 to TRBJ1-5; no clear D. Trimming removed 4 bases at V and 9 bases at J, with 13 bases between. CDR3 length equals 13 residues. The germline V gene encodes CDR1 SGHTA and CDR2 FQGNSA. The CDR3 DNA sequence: TGTGCCAGCAGCTCCCTCTCCATTGGGCCCCAGCATTTT. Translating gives CASSSLSIGPQHF. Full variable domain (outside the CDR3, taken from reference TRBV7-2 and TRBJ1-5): GAGVSQSPSNKVTEKGKDVELRCDPISGHTALYWYRQSLGQGLEFLIYFQGNSAPDKSGLPSDRFSAERTGGSVSTLTIQRTQQEDSAVYLCASSSLSIGPQHFGDGTRLSIL.

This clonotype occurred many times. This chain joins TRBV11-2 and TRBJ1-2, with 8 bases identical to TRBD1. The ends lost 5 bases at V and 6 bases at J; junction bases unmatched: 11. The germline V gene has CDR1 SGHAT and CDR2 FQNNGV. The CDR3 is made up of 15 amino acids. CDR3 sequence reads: CASSAISGQGDGYTF. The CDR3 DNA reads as TGTGCCAGCAGCGCAATCTCAGGACAGGGCGATGGCTACACCTTC.

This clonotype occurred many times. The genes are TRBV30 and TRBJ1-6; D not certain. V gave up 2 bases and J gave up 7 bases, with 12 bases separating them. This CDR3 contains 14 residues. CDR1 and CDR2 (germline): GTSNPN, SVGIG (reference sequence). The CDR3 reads CAWSLTRNNSPLHF. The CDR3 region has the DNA TGTGCCTGGAGTCTAACCCGGAACAATTCACCCCTCCACTTT. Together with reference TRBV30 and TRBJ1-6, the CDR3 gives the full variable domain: SQTIHQWPATLVQPVGSPLSLECTVEGTSNPNLYWYRQAAGRGLQLLFYSVGIGQISSEVPQNLSASRPQDRQFILSSKKLLLSDSGFYLCAWSLTRNNSPLHFGNGTRLTVT.

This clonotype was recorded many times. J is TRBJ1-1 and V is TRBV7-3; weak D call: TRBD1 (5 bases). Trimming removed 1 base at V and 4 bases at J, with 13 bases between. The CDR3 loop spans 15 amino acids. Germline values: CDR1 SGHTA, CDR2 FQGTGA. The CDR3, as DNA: TGTGCCAGCAGCTTAAATCGGGGGTGGCCCACTGAAGCTTTCTTT. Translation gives CASSLNRGWPTEAFF.

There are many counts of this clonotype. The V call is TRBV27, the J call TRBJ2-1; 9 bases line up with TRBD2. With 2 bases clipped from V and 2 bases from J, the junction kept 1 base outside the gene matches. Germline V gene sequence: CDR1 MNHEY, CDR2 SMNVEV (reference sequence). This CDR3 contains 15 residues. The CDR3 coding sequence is TGTGCCAGCAGTTTAGCGGGGGGGCCCTACAATGAGCAGTTCTTC. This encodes CASSLAGGPYNEQFF.